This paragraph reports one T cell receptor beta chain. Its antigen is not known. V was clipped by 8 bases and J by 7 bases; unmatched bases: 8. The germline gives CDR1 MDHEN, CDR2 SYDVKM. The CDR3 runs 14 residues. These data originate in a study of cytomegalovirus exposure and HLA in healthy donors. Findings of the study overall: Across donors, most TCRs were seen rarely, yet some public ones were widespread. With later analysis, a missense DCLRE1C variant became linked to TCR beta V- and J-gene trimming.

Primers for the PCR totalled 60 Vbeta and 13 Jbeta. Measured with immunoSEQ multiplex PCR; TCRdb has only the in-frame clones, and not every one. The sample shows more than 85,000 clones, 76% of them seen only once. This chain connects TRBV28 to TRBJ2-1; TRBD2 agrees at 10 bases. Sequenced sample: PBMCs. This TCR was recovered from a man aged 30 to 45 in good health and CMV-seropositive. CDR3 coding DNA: TGTGCCAGCCGAAGCGGGGGGGCTAGAAATGAGCAGTTCTTC. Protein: CASRSGGARNEQFF.